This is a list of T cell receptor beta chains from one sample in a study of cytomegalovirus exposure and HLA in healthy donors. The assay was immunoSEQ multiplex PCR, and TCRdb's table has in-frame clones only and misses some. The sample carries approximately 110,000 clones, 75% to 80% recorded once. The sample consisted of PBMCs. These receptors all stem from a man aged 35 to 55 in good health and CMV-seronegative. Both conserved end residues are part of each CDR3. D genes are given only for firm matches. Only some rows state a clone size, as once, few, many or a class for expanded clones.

CASSLVTSGYEQYF	TGTGCCAGCAGCTTGGTGACTAGCGGCTACGAGCAGTACTTC	-	TRBD2	TRBJ2-7	TRBV5-6
CASSPMDRQNGELFF	TGTGCCAGCAGTCCTATGGACAGACAGAACGGGGAGCTGTTTTTT	-	-	TRBJ2-2	TRBV6-5
CASSLQGLGNTIYF	TGCGCCAGCAGCCTACAGGGGCTGGGAAACACCATATATTTT	few	TRBD1	TRBJ1-3	TRBV4-1
CASSFTGTGEQYF	TGTGCCAGCAGCTTCACAGGGACGGGGGAGCAGTACTTC	-	-	TRBJ2-7	TRBV5-8
CASSRGFVGNSPLHF	TGTGCCAGCAGTAGGGGGTTTGTTGGTAATTCACCCCTCCACTTT	-	-	TRBJ1-6	TRBV6-5
CASSRRQGARTEAFF	TGTGCCAGCAGTCGTCGACAGGGGGCGCGTACTGAAGCTTTCTTT	-	TRBD1	TRBJ1-1	TRBV7-2
CASSLDSGNTIYF	TGTGCCAGCAGCCTAGACTCTGGAAACACCATATATTTT	-	-	TRBJ1-3	TRBV2
CASSQFGGSYNEQFF	TGCGCCAGCAGCCAATTCGGGGGATCCTACAATGAGCAGTTCTTC	-	-	TRBJ2-1	TRBV4-3
CASRATSGGVDTQYF	TGTGCCAGCAGGGCCACTAGCGGGGGGGTGGATACGCAGTATTTT	-	TRBD2	TRBJ2-3	TRBV2
CASSLAGQTYGYTF	TGTGCCAGCAGTTTAGCGGGACAGACCTATGGCTACACCTTC	-	TRBD1	TRBJ1-2	TRBV27
CSDPSGEFFNQPQHF	TGCAGCGACCCAAGCGGGGAGTTCTTCAATCAGCCCCAGCATTTT	-	-	TRBJ1-5	TRBV29-1
CASSSRGPNTEAFF	TGTGCCAGCAGTTCCAGGGGGCCCAACACTGAAGCTTTCTTT	once	TRBD1	TRBJ1-1	TRBV28
CASSQGGAASQYEQYF	TGTGCCAGCAGCCAAGGCGGGGCAGCATCTCAATACGAGCAGTACTTC	-	-	TRBJ2-7	TRBV4-2
CASSRGQIMNTEAFF	TGTGCCAGCAGCCGTGGACAGATTATGAACACTGAAGCTTTCTTT	-	-	TRBJ1-1	TRBV7-2
CASSYSQGVETQYF	TGTGCCAGCAGTTACTCGCAGGGGGTAGAGACCCAGTACTTC	-	TRBD1	TRBJ2-5	TRBV6-5
CASSFLVAGSGNTIYF	TGCGCCAGCAGCTTCTTGGTTGCCGGCTCTGGAAACACCATATATTTT	-	-	TRBJ1-3	TRBV5-1
CASSLLIASTGELFF	TGCGCCAGCAGCTTGCTTATAGCGTCAACCGGGGAGCTGTTTTTT	-	-	TRBJ2-2	TRBV5-1
CASSGLQLGTAGSYEQYF	TGTGCCAGCAGTGGACTACAGCTAGGGACAGCTGGCTCCTACGAGCAGTACTTC	-	TRBD1	TRBJ2-7	TRBV6-1
CASIDGTLEETQYF	TGTGCCAGCATAGACGGGACATTAGAAGAGACCCAGTACTTC	-	-	TRBJ2-5	TRBV21-1
CASSLTSGGSSEQFF	TGCGCCAGCAGCCTGACTAGCGGGGGGAGTAGTGAGCAGTTCTTC	-	TRBD2	TRBJ2-1	TRBV5-1
CASSQGGLNSPLHF	TGTGCCAGCAGCCAAGGGGGCCTAAATTCACCCCTCCACTTT	-	-	TRBJ1-6	TRBV14
CASSPGTSYEQYF	TGTGCCAGCTCCCCCGGGACATCTTACGAGCAGTACTTC	-	-	TRBJ2-7	TRBV18
CASSPDRASYNSPLHF	TGTGCCAGCAGCCCTGACAGAGCCTCCTATAATTCACCCCTCCACTTT	few	-	TRBJ1-6	TRBV5-4
CASSTRTGSHNEQFF	TGTGCCAGCAGCACCCGGACAGGGTCACACAATGAGCAGTTCTTC	-	TRBD1	TRBJ2-1	TRBV7-9
CASSFFGGQDMNTEAFF	TGTGCCAGCAGTTTTTTCGGGGGACAGGACATGAACACTGAAGCTTTCTTT	-	TRBD1	TRBJ1-1	TRBV27
CASSEGAGPETQYF	TGTGCCAGCAGTGAAGGGGCAGGGCCAGAGACCCAGTACTTC	once	-	TRBJ2-5	TRBV2
CASSQNGAGVNTGELFF	TGCGCCAGCAGCCAAAACGGAGCGGGGGTGAACACCGGGGAGCTGTTTTTT	-	TRBD2	TRBJ2-2	TRBV4-3
CASKGRLAGEVETQYF	TGTGCCAGCAAGGGGAGACTAGCGGGGGAGGTGGAGACCCAGTACTTC	-	TRBD2	TRBJ2-5	TRBV19
CASSGLRTGEETQYF	TGTGCCAGCAGTGGTCTTCGGACAGGGGAAGAGACCCAGTACTTC	-	TRBD1	TRBJ2-5	TRBV25-1
CASSPPGQDNHEQYF	TGTGCCAGCAGCCCGCCTGGTCAGGATAACCACGAGCAGTACTTC	-	-	TRBJ2-7	TRBV7-9
CASSLEGTAENQPQHF	TGTGCCAGCAGCTTAGAAGGGACAGCCGAAAATCAGCCCCAGCATTTT	-	TRBD1	TRBJ1-5	TRBV7-8
CASSLASAGGSPDTQYF	TGTGCCAGCAGCTTAGCTTCAGCGGGGGGCAGCCCAGATACGCAGTATTTT	once	TRBD2	TRBJ2-3	TRBV7-2
CASSTGGRGRGNTEAFF	TGTGCCAGCAGCACGGGGGGCAGGGGAAGGGGGAACACTGAAGCTTTCTTT	few	-	TRBJ1-1	TRBV7-9
CAIRATVGGGLDNEQFF	TGTGCCATCAGAGCCACCGTTGGGGGCGGGCTCGACAATGAGCAGTTCTTC	-	-	TRBJ2-1	TRBV10-3
CASSLDRQVNYGYTF	TGTGCCAGCAGCTTAGATCGGCAGGTGAACTATGGCTACACCTTC	-	-	TRBJ1-2	TRBV7-2
CASSPGGRGLNTEAFF	TGTGCCAGCAGTCCTGGGGGGAGGGGCTTGAACACTGAAGCTTTCTTT	-	-	TRBJ1-1	TRBV28
CSVLGLRNEQFF	TGCAGCGTGTTGGGACTACGGAATGAGCAGTTCTTC	-	TRBD2	TRBJ2-1	TRBV29-1
CAISQGSYEQYF	TGTGCCATCAGTCAGGGATCCTACGAGCAGTACTTC	few	-	TRBJ2-7	TRBV10-3
CASPHPRGGFENPGNTIYF	TGTGCCAGTCCGCACCCCCGAGGCGGATTTGAGAATCCTGGAAACACCATATATTTT	few	-	TRBJ1-3	TRBV19
CASSLGTGLVTF	TGTGCCAGCAGCTTAGGGACAGGTCTTGTGACCTTC	-	TRBD1	TRBJ1-2	TRBV11-3
CAWSVRENTEAFF	TGTGCCTGGAGTGTACGGGAGAACACTGAAGCTTTCTTT	few	-	TRBJ1-1	TRBV30
CASSATASYNEQFF	TGTGCCAGCAGCGCGACTGCCTCCTACAATGAGCAGTTCTTC	-	-	TRBJ2-1	TRBV6-4
CASSELQGDTQYF	TGCGCCAGCAGCGAACTACAGGGCGATACGCAGTATTTT	-	-	TRBJ2-3	TRBV5-1
CASSPQGAYIQYF	TGTGCCAGCAGCCCACAGGGGGCGTACATTCAGTACTTC	-	TRBD1	TRBJ2-4	TRBV5-6
CAKPDRGPPYGYTF	TGTGCCAAACCGGACAGGGGTCCCCCCTATGGCTACACCTTC	-	TRBD1	TRBJ1-2	TRBV5-8
CASSPNQVSGGYTF	TGTGCCAGCAGCCCGAACCAAGTATCGGGTGGCTACACCTTC	-	-	TRBJ1-2	TRBV11-1
CASRAGVSYEQYF	TGTGCCAGCAGAGCGGGGGTTTCCTACGAGCAGTACTTC	-	TRBD2	TRBJ2-7	TRBV2
CASSRGLASGETYNEQFF	TGTGCCAGCAGTCGAGGGCTGGCTAGCGGGGAAACTTACAATGAGCAGTTCTTC	-	TRBD2	TRBJ2-1	TRBV7-9
CASSDVGFGETQYF	TGTGCCAGCAGTGATGTCGGGTTCGGAGAGACCCAGTACTTC	few	-	TRBJ2-5	TRBV6-1
CASSDWELSSGNTIYF	TGTGCCAGCAGCGATTGGGAGTTAAGCTCTGGAAACACCATATATTTT	-	-	TRBJ1-3	TRBV7-6
CASSNSGGVYGYTF	TGTGCCAGTAGTAACTCAGGTGGTGTTTATGGCTACACCTTC	-	-	TRBJ1-2	TRBV19
CASSLRSGTGAYEQYF	TGTGCCAGCAGCCTCCGCTCCGGGACAGGGGCCTACGAGCAGTACTTC	-	TRBD1	TRBJ2-7	TRBV7-2
CASTGLGWDTIYF	TGTGCCAGCACTGGACTAGGGTGGGACACCATATATTTT	-	-	TRBJ1-3	TRBV11-2
CASWVGGAYEQYF	TGTGCCAGCTGGGTCGGGGGGGCCTACGAGCAGTACTTC	-	TRBD2	TRBJ2-7	TRBV2